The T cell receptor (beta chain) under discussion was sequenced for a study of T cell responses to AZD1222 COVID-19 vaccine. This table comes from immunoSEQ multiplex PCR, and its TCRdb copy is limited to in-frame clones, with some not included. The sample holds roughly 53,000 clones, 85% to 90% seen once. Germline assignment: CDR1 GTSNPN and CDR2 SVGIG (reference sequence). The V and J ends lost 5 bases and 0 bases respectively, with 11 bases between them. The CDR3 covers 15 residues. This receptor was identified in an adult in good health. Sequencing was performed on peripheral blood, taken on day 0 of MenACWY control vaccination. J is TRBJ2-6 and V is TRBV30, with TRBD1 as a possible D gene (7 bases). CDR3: CAWGQDYSGANVLTF. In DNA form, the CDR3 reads TGTGCCTGGGGACAGGACTACTCTGGGGCCAACGTCCTGACTTTC.